A selection of T cell receptor beta chains follows, all from one sample in a study of T cell responses to AZD1222 COVID-19 vaccine. Only in-frame clones appear in the TCRdb table, and some are missing; sequencing was by immunoSEQ multiplex PCR. The sample includes around 140,000 clones, approximately 92% seen only once; the top ten take roughly 1.7%. The sample was peripheral blood, taken on day 0 of AZD1222 vaccination. The receptors shown here come from an adult in good health. Both conserved end residues are part of each CDR3. The D gene is left open where the match is weak. Rows give clone size only sometimes, using once, few, many, or a class for an expanded clone.

clone size | J gene | D gene | V gene | CDR3 length | CDR3 DNA | CDR3 protein
- | TRBJ2-7 | - | TRBV7-9 | 11 | TGTGCCAGCAGCCTGTCCTACGAGCAGTACTTC | CASSLSYEQYF
- | TRBJ1-5 | TRBD1 | TRBV18 | 15 | TGTGCCAGCTCACCACAGGGGGCGAGCAATCAGCCCCAGCATTTT | CASSPQGASNQPQHF
- | TRBJ2-3 | - | TRBV28 | 17 | TGTGCCAGCAGTTTAAGTGTGACACGGTACGCTTCAGATACGCAGTATTTT | CASSLSVTRYASDTQYF
- | TRBJ2-7 | - | TRBV5-6 | 14 | TGTGCCAGCAGCTGGAGGGGCACCTCCTACGAGCAGTACTTC | CASSWRGTSYEQYF
- | TRBJ1-2 | TRBD1 | TRBV5-8 | 15 | TGTGCCAGACAAGTGGGACAGGGGGCTTACTATGGCTACACCTTC | CARQVGQGAYYGYTF
- | TRBJ1-5 | - | TRBV6-5 | 14 | TGTGCCAGCAGTAATACAGGGATCAATCAGCCCCAGCATTTT | CASSNTGINQPQHF
few | TRBJ2-2 | - | TRBV9 | 18 | TGTGCCAGCAGCGGATCACACGTGCTGGGGGCGAACACCGGGGAGCTGTTTTTT | CASSGSHVLGANTGELFF
- | TRBJ2-2 | - | TRBV5-1 | 12 | TGCGCCAGCAGCGACAACACCGGGGAGCTGTTTTTT | CASSDNTGELFF
- | TRBJ1-4 | TRBD1 | TRBV11-2 | 15 | TGTGCCAGCAGCAAGAACAGGGGGCCTAATGAAAAACTGTTTTTT | CASSKNRGPNEKLFF
- | TRBJ1-1 | TRBD1 | TRBV7-2 | 14 | TGTGCCAGCAGCTTGGGGACAGCAAACACTGAAGCTTTCTTT | CASSLGTANTEAFF
- | TRBJ2-5 | - | TRBV15 | 13 | TGTGCCACCAGCAGCCAGGGATGGGAGACCCAGTACTTC | CATSSQGWETQYF
- | TRBJ2-7 | - | TRBV2 | 12 | TGTGCCAGCGGGGGCAGGGCCCACGAGCAGTACTTC | CASGGRAHEQYF
- | TRBJ2-7 | - | TRBV13 | 14 | TGTGCCAGCAGCCCGAAAGGCGGGTTCTACGAGCAGTACTTC | CASSPKGGFYEQYF
- | TRBJ2-3 | - | TRBV28 | 16 | TGTGCCAGCAGCACGCCCTTTCGGGGGAACACAGATACGCAGTATTTT | CASSTPFRGNTDTQYF